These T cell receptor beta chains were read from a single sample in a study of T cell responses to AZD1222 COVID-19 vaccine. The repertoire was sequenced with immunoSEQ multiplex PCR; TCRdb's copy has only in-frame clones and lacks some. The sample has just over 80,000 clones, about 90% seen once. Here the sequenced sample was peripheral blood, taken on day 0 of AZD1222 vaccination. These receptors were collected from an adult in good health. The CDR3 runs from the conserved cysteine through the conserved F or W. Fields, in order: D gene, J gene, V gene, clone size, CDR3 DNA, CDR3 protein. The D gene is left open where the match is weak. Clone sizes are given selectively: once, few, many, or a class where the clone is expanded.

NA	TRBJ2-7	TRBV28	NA	TGTGCCAGCAGTCCACGGACATTCAAGTCCGAGCAGTACTTC	CASSPRTFKSEQYF
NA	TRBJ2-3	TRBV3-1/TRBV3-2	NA	TGTGCCAGCAGCCAAGGCAGGGGAACTAGCACAGATACGCAGTATTTT	CASSQGRGTSTDTQYF
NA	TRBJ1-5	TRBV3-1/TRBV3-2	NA	TGTGCCAGCAGCCTGGGGGGCTTTGGGAATCAGCCCCAGCATTTT	CASSLGGFGNQPQHF
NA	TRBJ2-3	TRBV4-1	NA	TGCGCCAGCAGCCCCAGATGGGCTAGCACAGATACGCAGTATTTT	CASSPRWASTDTQYF
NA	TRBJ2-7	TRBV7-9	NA	TGTGCCAGCAGCGAGAGTCAAGGGGGGTTCAAGCAGTACTTC	CASSESQGGFKQYF
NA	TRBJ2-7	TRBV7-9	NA	TGTGCCAGCAGCTTAGAAAGCTACGAGCAGTACTTC	CASSLESYEQYF
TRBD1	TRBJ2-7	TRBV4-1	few	TGCGCCAGCAGCCAGGGACAGGGAGGGACATACGAGCAGTACTTC	CASSQGQGGTYEQYF
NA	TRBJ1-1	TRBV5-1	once	TGCGCCAGCAGCTTGGGACATCTGAACACTGAAGCTTTCTTT	CASSLGHLNTEAFF
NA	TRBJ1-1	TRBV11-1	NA	TGTGCCAGCAGCTTAGTAGGTGTATCAGGGTCTGAAGCTTTCTTT	CASSLVGVSGSEAFF
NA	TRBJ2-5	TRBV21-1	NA	TGTGCCAGCAGCAAAAAAGGACAGGGAGAGACCCAGTACTTC	CASSKKGQGETQYF
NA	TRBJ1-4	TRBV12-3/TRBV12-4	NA	TGTGCCAGCAGGGCGGGGGAAAAACTGTTTTTT	CASRAGEKLFF
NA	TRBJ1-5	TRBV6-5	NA	TGTGCCAGCAGTTACCAGGGGAACCAGCCCCAGCATTTT	CASSYQGNQPQHF
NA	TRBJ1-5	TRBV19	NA	TGTGCCAGTAGTATGGGGGGGCACAATCAGCCCCAGCATTTT	CASSMGGHNQPQHF
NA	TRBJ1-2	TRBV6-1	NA	TGTGCCAGCAGTGAAATGGGGCAGGTCAACTATGGCTACACCTTC	CASSEMGQVNYGYTF
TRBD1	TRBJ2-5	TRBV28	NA	TGTGCCAGCAGTTTATGGTCTGCTCGCGACAGGGGATACGGAGAGACCCAGTACTTC	CASSLWSARDRGYGETQYF
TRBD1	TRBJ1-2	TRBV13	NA	TGTGCCAGCAGCGAAAGGACAGGGGGCCTATATGGCTACACCTTC	CASSERTGGLYGYTF
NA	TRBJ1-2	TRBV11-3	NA	TGTGCCAGCAGTTCTCAACGGGGGTACGGTGGCTACACCTTC	CASSSQRGYGGYTF
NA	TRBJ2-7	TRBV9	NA	TGTGCCAGCAGCGAGGGGAGGGGGCCCCTTTCCTACGAGCAGTACTTC	CASSEGRGPLSYEQYF
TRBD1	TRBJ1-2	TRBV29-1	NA	TGCAGCGTTCTCAGGGGGGGCAGAGATGGCTACACCTTC	CSVLRGGRDGYTF
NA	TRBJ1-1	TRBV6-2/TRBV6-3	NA	TGTGCCAGCAGCCTGTTAGGAGGGATGTACACTGAAGCTTTCTTT	CASSLLGGMYTEAFF
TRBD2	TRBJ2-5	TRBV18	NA	TGTGCCAGCTCACGGACTAGCGGGGGTAAAGAGACCCAGTACTTC	CASSRTSGGKETQYF
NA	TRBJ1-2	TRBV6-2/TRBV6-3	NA	TGTGCCAGCAGCACCCGGGACATCGGGAATTGGGGGACGTTCGGCTACACCTTC	CASSTRDIGNWGTFGYTF
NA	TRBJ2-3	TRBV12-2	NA	TGTGCAAGTCGCTTAGCTCGGGGAGGGACTAGCGGTAGCACAGATACGCAGTATTTT	CASRLARGGTSGSTDTQYF
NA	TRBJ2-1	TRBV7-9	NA	TGTGCCAGCAGCTTTATGTCACAAAAGGGTGAGCAGTTCTTC	CASSFMSQKGEQFF
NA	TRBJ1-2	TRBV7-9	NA	TGTGCCAGCAGCTTAGGGCAGGGGCTATATGATGTTGGCTACACCTTC	CASSLGQGLYDVGYTF
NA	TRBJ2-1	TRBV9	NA	TGTGCCAGCAGCGTAGGGGGAGCGTTGAATGAGCAGTTCTTC	CASSVGGALNEQFF
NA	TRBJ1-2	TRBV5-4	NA	TGTGCCAGCAGCCCGGAGGTGGGTGTTGGCTATGGCTACACCTTC	CASSPEVGVGYGYTF
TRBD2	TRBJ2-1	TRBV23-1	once	TGCGCCAGCAGTCGGTGGCGGGGGGACTCCTACAATGAGCAGTTCTTC	CASSRWRGDSYNEQFF